The rows below give T cell receptor beta chains drawn from one sample of a study of control samples from healthy donors and cancer patients. Assay: immunoSEQ multiplex PCR; the TCRdb copy retains only in-frame clones and omits some. This repertoire shows approximately 130,000 clones, roughly 90% found once; its top ten account for approximately 37%. Specimen: blood. These receptors all come from a man aged 45-65 years in good health. CDR3s include the opening cysteine and the closing phenylalanine or tryptophan. The D gene is left open where the match is weak. Part of the rows lack a size; the others show once, few, many or a class for expanded clones.

J gene: TRBJ2-1
D gene: TRBD2
clone size: few
V gene: TRBV11-3
CDR3 protein: CASSLAAGGQNEQFF
CDR3 DNA: TGTGCCAGCAGCTTAGCAGCGGGGGGGCAGAATGAGCAGTTCTTC

J gene: TRBJ2-7
D gene: .
clone size: .
V gene: TRBV4-1
CDR3 protein: CASSQDGRETSYEQYF
CDR3 DNA: TGCGCCAGCAGCCAAGATGGCAGGGAAACATCCTACGAGCAGTACTTC

J gene: TRBJ1-2
D gene: .
clone size: .
V gene: TRBV6-6
CDR3 protein: CASESSNYGYTF
CDR3 DNA: TGTGCCAGCGAAAGCAGCAACTATGGCTACACCTTC

J gene: TRBJ1-1
D gene: .
clone size: .
V gene: TRBV30
CDR3 protein: CAWSGVGTFTEAFF
CDR3 DNA: TGTGCCTGGAGTGGGGTGGGGACCTTCACTGAAGCTTTCTTT

J gene: TRBJ2-5
D gene: TRBD2
clone size: .
V gene: TRBV7-2
CDR3 protein: CASSSGLGRGETQYF
CDR3 DNA: TGTGCCAGCAGCTCCGGCCTGGGGAGGGGCGAGACCCAGTACTTC

J gene: TRBJ1-2
D gene: .
clone size: .
V gene: TRBV18
CDR3 protein: CASSPRDTNYGYTF
CDR3 DNA: TGTGCCAGCTCACCCCGGGACACGAATTATGGCTACACCTTC

J gene: TRBJ2-7
D gene: .
clone size: .
V gene: TRBV5-1
CDR3 protein: CASRGTESYEQYF
CDR3 DNA: TGCGCCAGCAGGGGAACAGAGTCCTACGAGCAGTACTTC

J gene: TRBJ2-7
D gene: .
clone size: once
V gene: TRBV19
CDR3 protein: CASSIGSGPFYEQYF
CDR3 DNA: TGTGCCAGTAGTATTGGGTCAGGGCCATTCTACGAGCAGTACTTC

J gene: TRBJ2-3
D gene: .
clone size: .
V gene: TRBV11-2
CDR3 protein: CASSQATDTQYF
CDR3 DNA: TGTGCCAGCAGCCAGGCCACAGATACGCAGTATTTT

J gene: TRBJ1-2
D gene: TRBD1
clone size: .
V gene: TRBV6-6
CDR3 protein: CASSFEAGGAYGYTF
CDR3 DNA: TGTGCCAGCAGTTTTGAGGCAGGGGGCGCCTATGGCTACACCTTC

J gene: TRBJ1-1
D gene: .
clone size: once
V gene: TRBV7-8
CDR3 protein: CASSLGRLNTEAFF
CDR3 DNA: TGTGCCAGCAGCTTAGGGCGGTTGAACACTGAAGCTTTCTTT

J gene: TRBJ2-7
D gene: TRBD2
clone size: .
V gene: TRBV20-1
CDR3 protein: CSASLAGAYSF
CDR3 DNA: TGCAGTGCTTCTCTAGCGGGGGCCTACTCCTTC

J gene: TRBJ2-3
D gene: .
clone size: .
V gene: TRBV7-9
CDR3 protein: CASSPTGTGISTDTQYF
CDR3 DNA: TGTGCCAGCAGCCCGACCGGGACTGGGATATCCACAGATACGCAGTATTTT

J gene: TRBJ2-7
D gene: .
clone size: .
V gene: TRBV12-2
CDR3 protein: CASRPDRVSSYEQYF
CDR3 DNA: TGTGCAAGTCGCCCCGACAGGGTAAGCTCCTACGAGCAGTACTTC

J gene: TRBJ1-4
D gene: TRBD1
clone size: .
V gene: TRBV6-5
CDR3 protein: CASMAGGHGNEKLFF
CDR3 DNA: TGTGCCAGCATGGCAGGGGGGCATGGTAATGAAAAACTGTTTTTT

J gene: TRBJ1-4
D gene: .
clone size: .
V gene: TRBV5-6
CDR3 protein: CASSLEIRTGNEKLFF
CDR3 DNA: TGTGCCAGCAGCTTGGAGATTCGGACCGGGAATGAAAAACTGTTTTTT

J gene: TRBJ1-1
D gene: .
clone size: .
V gene: TRBV6-5
CDR3 protein: CASSYSGRTEAFF
CDR3 DNA: TGTGCCAGCAGTTACTCGGGTCGGACTGAAGCTTTCTTT

J gene: TRBJ1-5
D gene: .
clone size: .
V gene: TRBV30
CDR3 protein: CAWSGRNQPQHF
CDR3 DNA: TGTGCCTGGTCTGGGCGCAATCAGCCCCAGCATTTT